These 24 T cell receptor beta chains share one sample of origin, sequenced in a study of cytomegalovirus exposure and HLA in healthy donors. Both 60 Vbeta primers and 13 Jbeta primers went into the PCR. TCRdb's table, derived via immunoSEQ multiplex PCR, lists solely in-frame clones and lacks some. Among about 160,000 clones listed, roughly three quarters were seen once. Sequenced input: PBMCs. These receptors all come from a woman aged 45-60 years in good health and CMV-seropositive.

The chain has TRBV7-9 and TRBJ2-2, with TRBD1 matching over 9 bases. CDR1 is SEHNR, CDR2 FQNEAQ, per germline (reference sequence). V lost 7 bases and J lost 4; bases outside the gene matches: 4. The CDR3 runs to 14 residues. CDR3 loop: CASTRDRATGELFF. CDR3 bases: TGTGCCAGCACCCGGGACAGGGCCACCGGGGAGCTGTTTTTT.

In this sample, this clone turned up once. The rearrangement uses TRBV30 and TRBJ2-5; 8 nucleotides align to TRBD2. The J call is in doubt because the DNA end fits TRBJ2-7 better. CDR3 length: 13 amino acids. CDR1 and CDR2 (germline): GTSNPN, SVGIG (reference sequence). The chain's CDR3 is CAWSSGSPYEQYF. For the CDR3, the DNA is TGTGCCTGGAGTAGCGGGAGCCCCTACGAGCAGTACTTC.

The chain employs TRBV7-2 and TRBJ2-1; 9 nucleotides line up with TRBD1. V trimming: 5 bases; J trimming: 9 bases; junction bases outside the gene matches: 5. CDR3 length equals 13 residues. Germline loops: CDR1 SGHTA, CDR2 FQGNSA. The CDR3 DNA follows: TGTGCCAGCAGCGTGACAGGGGGTGCTGAGCAGTTCTTC. Amino acids: CASSVTGGAEQFF.

This rearrangement joins TRBV4-1 to TRBJ2-3; 12 nucleotides match TRBD2. CDR3 length: 17 residues. CDR1 is MGHRA, CDR2 YSYEKL, per germline. The V gene end was trimmed by 4 bases and the J gene end by 2 bases; junction bases not matched to a gene: 7. This CDR3 reads CASSPGLAGRHTDTQYF. The CDR3 bases are TGCGCCAGCAGCCCGGGACTAGCGGGCCGGCACACAGATACGCAGTATTTT.

The chain joins TRBV19 to TRBJ1-2; possibly TRBD1 for D (6 bases). The CDR3 is 14 residues long. V shed 1 base and J shed 4 bases, with 10 bases lying between them. Germline values: CDR1 LNHDA, CDR2 SQIVND (reference sequence). Written as DNA, the CDR3 is TGTGCCAGTAGTATAGGAGGGGGAGCCTATGGCTACACCTTC. This codes for CASSIGGGAYGYTF. Based on the CDR3 plus reference TRBV19 and TRBJ1-2, the full variable domain is DGGITQSPKYLFRKEGQNVTLSCEQNLNHDAMYWYRQDPGQGLRLIYYSQIVNDFQKGDIAEGYSVSREKKESFPLTVTSAQKNPTAFYLCASSIGGGAYGYTFGSGTRLTVV.

The chain links TRBV11-3 to TRBJ1-1; TRBD1 matches at 12 bases. V lost 5 bases to trimming and J lost 5 bases; unmatched junction nucleotides: 12. CDR3 length equals 17 residues. Germline V gene lookup returns CDR1 SGHNT and CDR2 YENEEA. CDR3 sequence reads: CASSPPRDRGLSTEAFF. CDR3 coding DNA: TGTGCCAGCAGCCCCCCAAGGGACAGGGGGCTGAGTACTGAAGCTTTCTTT.

The J gene is TRBJ1-5, the V gene TRBV19; the match to TRBD1 covers 8 bases. CDR3 length equals 15 residues. The trim removed 0 bases at V and 7 bases at J, leaving 5 bases unmatched. Looked up from germline, CDR1 is LNHDA and CDR2 is SQIVND (reference sequence). The CDR3 DNA follows: TGTGCCAGTAGTATAGAGGGACAGGCAAGGCAGCCCCAGCATTTT. Translation gives CASSIEGQARQPQHF.

This sequence joins TRBV11-2 and TRBJ2-1; the D gene is possibly TRBD2 (5 bases). The V and J ends lost 0 bases and 15 bases respectively, with 12 bases between them. This CDR3 has 12 residues. CDR1 and CDR2 (germline): SGHAT, FQNNGV. The DNA for the CDR3 is TGTGCCAGCAGCTTAGATCGACAACGGGGGTTCTTC. It specifies CASSLDRQRGFF. Supplemented by reference TRBV11-2 and TRBJ2-1, the full variable domain reads EAGVAQSPRYKIIEKRQSVAFWCNPISGHATLYWYQQILGQGPKLLIQFQNNGVVDDSQLPKDRFSAERLKGVDSTLKIQPAKLEDSAVYLCASSLDRQRGFFGPGTRLTVL.

J is TRBJ2-1 and V is TRBV9, with 7 bases fitting TRBD2. Germline V gives CDR1 SGDLS, CDR2 YYNGEE. The CDR3 is made up of 15 amino acids. Trimming at V came to 0 bases and at J to 5 bases, leaving 5 bases not matched to a gene. The DNA of the CDR3 is TGTGCCAGCAGCGTAGGCGGGAGCATGAACAATGAGCAGTTCTTC. Protein sequence: CASSVGGSMNNEQFF. Supplemented by reference TRBV9 and TRBJ2-1, the full variable domain reads DSGVTQTPKHLITATGQRVTLRCSPRSGDLSVYWYQQSLDQGLQFLIQYYNGEERAKGNILERFSAQQFPDLHSELNLSSLELGDSALYFCASSVGGSMNNEQFFGPGTRLTVL.

The genes are TRBV7-2 and TRBJ2-7; D remains unclear. The CDR3 extends over 14 amino acids. V was cut by 1 base and J by 3 bases, with 10 bases left in between. Germline CDR1 is SGHTA and CDR2 is FQGNSA. For the CDR3, the DNA is TGTGCCAGCAGCTTAGTTCCACGCTACTACGAGCAGTACTTC. Amino acids: CASSLVPRYYEQYF. The full variable domain, in which reference TRBV7-2 and TRBJ2-7 provide the parts outside the CDR3, is GAGVSQSPSNKVTEKGKDVELRCDPISGHTALYWYRQSLGQGLEFLIYFQGNSAPDKSGLPSDRFSAERTGGSVSTLTIQRTQQEDSAVYLCASSLVPRYYEQYFGPGTRLTVT.

The gene calls are TRBV5-4 and TRBJ2-3, with 11 bases aligning to TRBD2. This CDR3 comprises 16 residues. The junction had 8 bases not matched to a gene; V was cut back by 4 bases and J by 4 bases. CDR1 and CDR2 from the germline V gene are SGHNT and YYREEE (reference sequence). The CDR3 sequence: CASSPGLAGGPDTQYF. In DNA, the CDR3 is TGTGCCAGCAGCCCCGGACTAGCGGGTGGGCCAGATACGCAGTATTTT.

In this sample, this clone turned up many times. The chain combines TRBV5-1 with TRBJ2-7; 10 positions match TRBD2. J gave up 0 bases and V 0 bases, and 3 bases lay outside the gene matches. The CDR3 runs 16 residues. Germline CDR1 reads SGHRS; CDR2 reads YFSETQ. The CDR3 sequence: CASSLGTSGSSYEQYF. The CDR3 nucleotides are TGCGCCAGCAGCTTGGGGACTAGCGGAAGCTCCTACGAGCAGTACTTC.

The rearrangement links TRBV4-3 to TRBJ2-3, with TRBD2 matching over 7 bases. The junction had 12 bases not matched to a gene; V was cut back by 4 bases and J by 2 bases. There are 17 residues in the CDR3. CDR1 LGHNA and CDR2 YSLEER come from the germline V gene. CDR3 coding DNA: TGCGCCAGCAGCCGCCGCGGGGGAGGGGAATTCACAGATACGCAGTATTTT. It encodes CASSRRGGGEFTDTQYF.

The chain joins TRBV7-2 to TRBJ2-7, with D tentatively TRBD1 (7 bases). Trimming cost V 2 bases and J 2 bases, with 13 bases left between them. The germline V gene encodes CDR1 SGHTA and CDR2 FQGNSA. CDR3 length equals 15 residues. The CDR3 protein is CASSLRAGGTYEQYF. For the CDR3, the DNA is TGTGCCAGCAGCTTACGGGCAGGGGGGACCTACGAGCAGTACTTC.

The chain combines TRBV5-5 with TRBJ1-3, with D perhaps TRBD1 (5 bases). CDR3 length: 14 residues. Trimming left V 0 bases short and J 1 base short, with 5 bases between. Germline values: CDR1 SGHKS, CDR2 YYEKEE (reference sequence). The DNA of the CDR3 is TGTGCCAGCAGCTTGGAGGGGTCTGGAAACACCATATATTTT. This gives the protein CASSLEGSGNTIYF.

The gene calls are TRBV5-4 and TRBJ1-6; D remains unclear. This CDR3 contains 15 residues. V was clipped by 0 bases and J by 2 bases, with 6 bases between them. In germline, CDR1 is SGHNT, CDR2 YYREEE (reference sequence). The CDR3 spells CASSLGATYNSPLHF. Here the CDR3 DNA reads TGTGCCAGCAGCTTGGGGGCTACCTATAATTCACCCCTCCACTTT.

This clone was picked up one time. V usage is TRBV27 and J usage is TRBJ2-7; 7 bases fit TRBD2. CDR1 is MNHEY, CDR2 SMNVEV, per germline (reference sequence). The V gene end was trimmed by 4 bases and the J gene end by 3 bases; junction bases not matched to a gene: 12. The CDR3 is 16 amino acids. The CDR3 loop reads CASSSSPYASGYEQYF. In DNA form, the CDR3 reads TGTGCCAGCAGTTCATCCCCCTATGCTAGCGGCTACGAGCAGTACTTC.

The chain links TRBV7-2 to TRBJ2-3; TRBD2 agrees at 7 bases. The CDR3 totals 16 residues. Trimming removed 1 base from V and 2 bases from J; junction bases left unmatched: 6. Looked up from germline, CDR1 is SGHTA and CDR2 is FQGNSA. CDR3 residues: CASSLVGGSFTDTQYF. The CDR3 DNA follows: TGTGCCAGCAGCTTAGTGGGGGGGTCCTTCACAGATACGCAGTATTTT.

The gene calls are TRBV19 and TRBJ1-1; D perhaps matches TRBD1 (5 bases). Germline CDR1 LNHDA, CDR2 SQIVND (reference sequence). This CDR3 spans 15 amino acids. Trimming removed 5 bases at V and 8 bases at J, with 21 bases between. Here the CDR3 DNA reads TGTGCCAGTAGTGCCTCAGGGAGACACGGGGGAGAAGCTTTCTTT. Translated: CASSASGRHGGEAFF.

This clone appeared a few times. The J gene is TRBJ2-7, the V gene TRBV27; maybe TRBD2 (5 bases). CDR1 is MNHEY and CDR2 is SMNVEV in the germline V gene (reference sequence). The CDR3 sequence is 13 residues long. Trimming left V 3 bases short and J 6 bases short, with 12 bases between. This chain's CDR3 is CASSFPGKSEQYF. The CDR3 nucleotides read TGTGCCAGCAGTTTCCCGGGGAAGTCCGAGCAGTACTTC.

In its sample, this clone was seen a few times. The chain links TRBV28 to TRBJ1-5; D unresolved. The V gene lost 1 base and the J gene lost 4 bases, with 8 bases spanning the gap. The CDR3 has 14 residues. Germline V CDR1 and CDR2: MDHEN, SYDVKM. The CDR3, as DNA: TGTGCCAGCAGTTTATACCAGGTGAATCAGCCCCAGCATTTT. It yields the protein CASSLYQVNQPQHF. Together with reference TRBV28 and TRBJ1-5, the CDR3 gives the full variable domain: DVKVTQSSRYLVKRTGEKVFLECVQDMDHENMFWYRQDPGLGLRLIYFSYDVKMKEKGDIPEGYSVSREKKERFSLILESASTNQTSMYLCASSLYQVNQPQHFGDGTRLSIL.

This clone turned up a few times. The V gene is TRBV28, the J gene TRBJ2-2; perhaps TRBD1 as D (7 bases). Trimming stripped 7 bases from V and 5 bases from J, with 14 bases between. Germline-derived CDR1 and CDR2 are MDHEN and SYDVKM. The CDR3 spans 14 residues. The CDR3 bases are TGTGCCAGCACCACCGCAGGGGGGACCGGGGAGCTGTTTTTT. Residues: CASTTAGGTGELFF. The full variable domain, in which reference TRBV28 and TRBJ2-2 provide the parts outside the CDR3, is DVKVTQSSRYLVKRTGEKVFLECVQDMDHENMFWYRQDPGLGLRLIYFSYDVKMKEKGDIPEGYSVSREKKERFSLILESASTNQTSMYLCASTTAGGTGELFFGEGSRLTVL.

The chain combines TRBV5-1 with TRBJ2-7; D may be TRBD2 (6 bases). There are 16 residues in the CDR3. V was trimmed by 0 bases and J by 5 bases, leaving 18 bases between them. Germline assignment: CDR1 SGHRS and CDR2 YFSETQ. The CDR3 sequence is CASSLATRGRINEQYF. CDR3 nucleotides: TGCGCCAGCAGCTTGGCTACCCGGGGGAGGATCAACGAGCAGTACTTC.

This chain uses TRBV18 with TRBJ2-5; TRBD1 aligns across 8 bases. Germline values: CDR1 KGHSH, CDR2 LQKENI. The CDR3 consists of 16 residues. V trimming: 3 bases; J trimming: 3 bases; junction bases outside the gene matches: 9. CDR3 coding DNA: TGTGCCAGCTCACCCATGCTGGGACAGGAGAAAGAGACCCAGTACTTC. Translated: CASSPMLGQEKETQYF.